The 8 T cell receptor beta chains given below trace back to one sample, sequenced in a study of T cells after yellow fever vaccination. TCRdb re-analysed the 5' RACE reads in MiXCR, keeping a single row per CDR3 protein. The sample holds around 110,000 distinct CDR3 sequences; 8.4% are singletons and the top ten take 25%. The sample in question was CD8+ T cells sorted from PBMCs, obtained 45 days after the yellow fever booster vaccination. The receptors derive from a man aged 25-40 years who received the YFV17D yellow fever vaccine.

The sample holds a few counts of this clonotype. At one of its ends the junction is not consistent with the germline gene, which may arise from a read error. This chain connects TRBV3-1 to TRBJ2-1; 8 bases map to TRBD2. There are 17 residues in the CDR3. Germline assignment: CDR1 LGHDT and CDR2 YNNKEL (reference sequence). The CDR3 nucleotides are TGTGCCAGCAGCCAAGACGAGGGTAGCGGGGCCTATAATGAGCAGTTCTTC. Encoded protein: CASSQDEGSGAYNEQFF.

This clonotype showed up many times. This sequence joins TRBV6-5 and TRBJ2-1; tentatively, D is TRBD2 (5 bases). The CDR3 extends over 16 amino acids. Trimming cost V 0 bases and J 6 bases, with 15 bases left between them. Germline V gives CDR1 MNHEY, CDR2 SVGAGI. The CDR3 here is CASSYSISVTTNEQFF. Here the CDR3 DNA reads TGTGCCAGCAGTTACTCGATTAGCGTTACGACCAATGAGCAGTTCTTC.

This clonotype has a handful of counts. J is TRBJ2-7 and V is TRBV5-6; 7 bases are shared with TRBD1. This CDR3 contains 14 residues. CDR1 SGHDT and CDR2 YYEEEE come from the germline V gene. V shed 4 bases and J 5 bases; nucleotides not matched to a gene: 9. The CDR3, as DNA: TGTGCCAGCAGCCTGGGGGACAGCATCAACGAGCAGTACTTC. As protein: CASSLGDSINEQYF.

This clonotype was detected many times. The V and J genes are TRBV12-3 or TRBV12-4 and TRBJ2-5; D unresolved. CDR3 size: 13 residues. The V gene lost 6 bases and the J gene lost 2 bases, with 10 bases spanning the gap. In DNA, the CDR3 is TGTGCCAGCAGCGAGCCAAGGCAAGAGACCCAGTACTTC. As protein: CASSEPRQETQYF.

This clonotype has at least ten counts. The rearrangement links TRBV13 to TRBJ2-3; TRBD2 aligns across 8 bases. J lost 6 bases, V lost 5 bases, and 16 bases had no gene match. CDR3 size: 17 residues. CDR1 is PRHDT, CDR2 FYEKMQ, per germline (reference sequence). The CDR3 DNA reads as TGTGCCAGCAGCCCATATTCAGACAGCGGGAGCGGGGATACGCAGTATTTT. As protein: CASSPYSDSGSGDTQYF.

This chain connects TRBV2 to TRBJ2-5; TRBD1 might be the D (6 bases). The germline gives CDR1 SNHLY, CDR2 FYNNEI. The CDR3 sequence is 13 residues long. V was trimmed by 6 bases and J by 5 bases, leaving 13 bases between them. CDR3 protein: CASRPRGWETQYF. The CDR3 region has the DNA TGTGCCAGCAGACCCAGGGGATGGGAGACCCAGTACTTC.

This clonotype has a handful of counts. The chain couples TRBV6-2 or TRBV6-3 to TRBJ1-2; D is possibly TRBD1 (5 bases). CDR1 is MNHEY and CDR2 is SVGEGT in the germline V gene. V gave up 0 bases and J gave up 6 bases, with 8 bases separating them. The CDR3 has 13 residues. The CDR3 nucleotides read TGTGCCAGCAGTTACTCCGTCAGGGATGGCTACACCTTC. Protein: CASSYSVRDGYTF.

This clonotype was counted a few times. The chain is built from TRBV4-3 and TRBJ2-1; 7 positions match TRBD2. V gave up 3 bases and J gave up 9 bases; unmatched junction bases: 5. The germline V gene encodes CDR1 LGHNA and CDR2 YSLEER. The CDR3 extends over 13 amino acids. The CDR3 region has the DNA TGCGCCAGCAGCCAGGCGACTAGCTCTGAGCAGTTCTTC. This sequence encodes CASSQATSSEQFF.